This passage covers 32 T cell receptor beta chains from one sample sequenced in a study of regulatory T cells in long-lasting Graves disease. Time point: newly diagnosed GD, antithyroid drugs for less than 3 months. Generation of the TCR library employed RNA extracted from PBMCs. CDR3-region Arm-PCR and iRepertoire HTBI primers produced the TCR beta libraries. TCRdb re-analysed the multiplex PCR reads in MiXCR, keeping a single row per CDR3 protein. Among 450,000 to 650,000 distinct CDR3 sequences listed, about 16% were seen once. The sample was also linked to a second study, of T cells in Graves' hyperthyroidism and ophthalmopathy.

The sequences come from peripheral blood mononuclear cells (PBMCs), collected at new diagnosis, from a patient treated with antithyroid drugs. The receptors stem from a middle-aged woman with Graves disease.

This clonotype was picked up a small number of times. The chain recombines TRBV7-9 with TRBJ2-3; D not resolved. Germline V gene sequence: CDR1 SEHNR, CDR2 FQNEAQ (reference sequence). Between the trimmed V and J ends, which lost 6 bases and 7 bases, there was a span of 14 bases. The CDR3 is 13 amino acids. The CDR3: CASRTPFTNTQYF. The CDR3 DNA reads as TGTGCCAGCAGGACCCCCTTTACAAATACGCAGTATTTT.

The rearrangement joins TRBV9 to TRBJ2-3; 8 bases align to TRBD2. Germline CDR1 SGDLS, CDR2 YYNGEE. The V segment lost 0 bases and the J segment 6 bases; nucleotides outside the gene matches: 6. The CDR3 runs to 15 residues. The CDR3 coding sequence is TGTGCCAGCAGCGTAGAAGCGGGGGCGGGGGATACGCAGTATTTT. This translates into CASSVEAGAGDTQYF.

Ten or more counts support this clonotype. CDR3 sequence reads: CATSRDQGLAGSSSYNEQFF. The CDR3 DNA follows: TGTGCCACCAGCAGAGATCAGGGACTAGCGGGGTCCAGCTCCTACAATGAGCAGTTCTTC. The chain has TRBV15 and TRBJ2-1; 13 bases fit TRBD2. V gave up 0 bases and J gave up 0 bases; unmatched junction bases: 8. Per the germline V gene, CDR1 is LNHNV and CDR2 is YYDKDF (reference sequence). This CDR3 has 20 residues. The variable domain in full, completed from reference TRBV15 and TRBJ2-1, reads DAMVIQNPRYQVTQFGKPVTLSCSQTLNHNVMYWYQQKSSQAPKLLFHYYDKDFNNEADTPDNFQSRRPNTSFCFLDIRSPGLGDTAMYLCATSRDQGLAGSSSYNEQFFGPGTRLTVL.

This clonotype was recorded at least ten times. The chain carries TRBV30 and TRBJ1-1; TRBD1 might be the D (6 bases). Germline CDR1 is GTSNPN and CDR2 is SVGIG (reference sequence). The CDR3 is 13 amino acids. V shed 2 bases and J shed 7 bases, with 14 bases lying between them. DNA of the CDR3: TGTGCCTGGAGTCCACAGGGTTCGGGTGAAGCTTTCTTT. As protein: CAWSPQGSGEAFF. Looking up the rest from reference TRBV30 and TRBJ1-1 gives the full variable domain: SQTIHQWPATLVQPVGSPLSLECTVEGTSNPNLYWYRQAAGRGLQLLFYSVGIGQISSEVPQNLSASRPQDRQFILSSKKLLLSDSGFYLCAWSPQGSGEAFFGQGTRLTVV.

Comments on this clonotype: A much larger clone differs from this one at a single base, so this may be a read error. The CDR3 region is CASRSRDTPYEQYF. The DNA for the CDR3 is TGTGCCAGCAGATCCCGGGACACCCCCTACGAGCAGTACTTC. This chain uses TRBV6-1 with TRBJ2-7; D perhaps matches TRBD1 (6 bases). With 6 bases removed from V and 2 bases from J, the gap between germline ends came to 14 bases. This CDR3 region has 14 residues. Germline V lookup: CDR1 MNHNS, CDR2 SASEGT.

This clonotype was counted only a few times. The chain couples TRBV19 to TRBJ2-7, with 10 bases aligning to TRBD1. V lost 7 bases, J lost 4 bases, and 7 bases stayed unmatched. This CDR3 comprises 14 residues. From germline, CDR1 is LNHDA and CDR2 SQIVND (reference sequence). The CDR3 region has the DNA TGTGCCAGTAAAAAGGGACAGGGGTTTTACGAGCAGTACTTC. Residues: CASKKGQGFYEQYF.

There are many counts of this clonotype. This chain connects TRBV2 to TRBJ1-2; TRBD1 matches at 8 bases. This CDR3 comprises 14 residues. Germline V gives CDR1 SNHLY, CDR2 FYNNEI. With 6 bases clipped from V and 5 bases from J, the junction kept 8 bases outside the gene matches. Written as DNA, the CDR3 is TGTGCCAGCAGGCCCGGGACAGGCCTTTATGGCTACACCTTC. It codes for CASRPGTGLYGYTF.

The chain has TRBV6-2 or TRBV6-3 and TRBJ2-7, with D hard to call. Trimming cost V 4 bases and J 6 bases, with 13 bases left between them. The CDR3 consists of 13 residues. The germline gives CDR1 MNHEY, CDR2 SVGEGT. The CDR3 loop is CASSWVNLGEQYF. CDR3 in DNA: TGTGCCAGCAGTTGGGTGAATTTGGGCGAGCAGTACTTC.

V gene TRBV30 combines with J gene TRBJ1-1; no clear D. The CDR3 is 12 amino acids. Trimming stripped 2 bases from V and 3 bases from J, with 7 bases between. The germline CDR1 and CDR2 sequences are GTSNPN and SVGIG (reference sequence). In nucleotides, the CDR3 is TGTGCCTGGAGTCAGATTCACACTGAAGCTTTCTTT. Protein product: CAWSQIHTEAFF.

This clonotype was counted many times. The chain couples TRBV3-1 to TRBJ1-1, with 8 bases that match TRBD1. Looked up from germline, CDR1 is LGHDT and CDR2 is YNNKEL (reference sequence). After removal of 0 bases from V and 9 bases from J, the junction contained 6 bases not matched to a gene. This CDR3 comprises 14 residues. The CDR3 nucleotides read TGTGCCAGCAGCCAAGAGGGAGGACAGGGTAAAGCTTTCTTT. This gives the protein CASSQEGGQGKAFF.

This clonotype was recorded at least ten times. Here the CDR3 DNA reads TGTGCCACAGCGCCCAATGGGGAGATCTATGGCTACACCTTC. This codes for CATAPNGEIYGYTF. The chain has TRBV27 and TRBJ1-2, with D unclear. The CDR3 extends over 14 amino acids. Per the germline V gene, CDR1 is MNHEY and CDR2 is SMNVEV (reference sequence). The V and J ends lost 10 bases and 4 bases respectively, with 19 bases between them.

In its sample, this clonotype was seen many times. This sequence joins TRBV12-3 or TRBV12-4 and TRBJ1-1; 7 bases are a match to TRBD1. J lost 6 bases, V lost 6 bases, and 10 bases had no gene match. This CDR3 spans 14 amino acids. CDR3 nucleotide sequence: TGTGCCAGCAGGGGGACAGCCTACGCACCTGAAGCTTTCTTT. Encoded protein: CASRGTAYAPEAFF.

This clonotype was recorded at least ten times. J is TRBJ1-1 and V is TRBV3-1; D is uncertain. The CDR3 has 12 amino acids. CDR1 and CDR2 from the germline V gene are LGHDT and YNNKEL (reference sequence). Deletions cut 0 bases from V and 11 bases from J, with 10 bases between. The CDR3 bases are TGTGCCAGCAGCCAAGATCGTGGCGTGGCTTTCTTT. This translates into CASSQDRGVAFF.

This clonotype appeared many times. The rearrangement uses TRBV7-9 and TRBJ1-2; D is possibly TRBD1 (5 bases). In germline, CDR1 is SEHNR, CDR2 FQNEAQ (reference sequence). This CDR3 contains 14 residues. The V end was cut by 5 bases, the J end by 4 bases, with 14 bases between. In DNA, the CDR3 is TGTGCCAGCAGCATATGGGACGGGACCTATGGCTACACCTTC. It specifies CASSIWDGTYGYTF.

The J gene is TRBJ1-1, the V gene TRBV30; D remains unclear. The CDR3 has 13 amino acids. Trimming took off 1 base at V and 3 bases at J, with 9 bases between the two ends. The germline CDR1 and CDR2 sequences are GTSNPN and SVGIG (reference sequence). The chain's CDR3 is CAWSEADYTEAFF. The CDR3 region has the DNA TGTGCCTGGAGTGAGGCGGATTACACTGAAGCTTTCTTT.

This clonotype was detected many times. DNA of the CDR3: TGTGCCAGCTCACCGAGGACTAGCGGGGGGAATGAGCAGTTCTTC. Translation gives CASSPRTSGGNEQFF. This chain uses TRBV18 with TRBJ2-1, with TRBD2 matching over 14 bases. The CDR3 loop spans 15 amino acids. Germline CDR1 KGHSH, CDR2 LQKENI. The V segment lost 3 bases and the J segment 7 bases; nucleotides outside the gene matches: 2.

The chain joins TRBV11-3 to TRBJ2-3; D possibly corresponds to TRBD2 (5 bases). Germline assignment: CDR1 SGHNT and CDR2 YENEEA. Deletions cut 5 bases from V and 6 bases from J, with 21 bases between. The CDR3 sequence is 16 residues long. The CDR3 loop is CASSPGNNPLTDTQYF. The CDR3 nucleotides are TGTGCCAGCAGCCCCGGGAATAACCCCTTAACGGATACGCAGTATTTT. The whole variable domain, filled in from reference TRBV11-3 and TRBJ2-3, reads EAGVVQSPRYKIIEKKQPVAFWCNPISGHNTLYWYLQNLGQGPELLIRYENEEAVDDSQLPKDRFSAERLKGVDSTLKIQPAELGDSAVYLCASSPGNNPLTDTQYFGPGTRLTVL.

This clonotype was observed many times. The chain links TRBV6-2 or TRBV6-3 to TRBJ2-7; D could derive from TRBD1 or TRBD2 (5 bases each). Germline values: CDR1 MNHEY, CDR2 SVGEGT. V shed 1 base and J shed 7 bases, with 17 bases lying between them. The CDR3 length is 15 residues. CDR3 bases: TGTGCCAGCAGTTACTTCCGGGGACCTTCGGGAGAGCAGTACTTC. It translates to CASSYFRGPSGEQYF.

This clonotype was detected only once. CDR3 coding DNA: TGCGCCAGCAGCCCCGGGGCCGGCCCCGGGGAGACCCAGTACTTC. This gives the protein CASSPGAGPGETQYF. The V call is TRBV5-1, the J call TRBJ2-5; D may correspond to TRBD1 or TRBD2 (5 bases each). V lost 4 bases and J lost 5, with 18 bases in between. This CDR3 region has 15 residues. The germline CDR1 and CDR2 sequences are SGHRS and YFSETQ.

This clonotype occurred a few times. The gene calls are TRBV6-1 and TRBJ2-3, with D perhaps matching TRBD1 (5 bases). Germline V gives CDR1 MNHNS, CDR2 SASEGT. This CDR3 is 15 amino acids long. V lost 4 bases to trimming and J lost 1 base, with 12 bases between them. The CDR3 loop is CASSAQGTRTDTQYF. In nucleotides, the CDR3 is TGTGCCAGCAGTGCCCAGGGCACACGCACAGATACGCAGTATTTT.

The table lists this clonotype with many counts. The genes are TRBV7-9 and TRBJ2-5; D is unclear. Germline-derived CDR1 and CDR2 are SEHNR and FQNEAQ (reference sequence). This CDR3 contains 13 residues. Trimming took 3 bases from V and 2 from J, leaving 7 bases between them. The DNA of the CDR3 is TGTGCCAGCAGCTTCAGTAGTCAAGAGACCCAGTACTTC. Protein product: CASSFSSQETQYF.

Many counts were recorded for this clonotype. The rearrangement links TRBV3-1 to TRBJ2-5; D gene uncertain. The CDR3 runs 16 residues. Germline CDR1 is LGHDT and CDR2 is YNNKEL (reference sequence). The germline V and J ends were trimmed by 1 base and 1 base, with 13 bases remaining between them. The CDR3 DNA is TGTGCCAGCAGCCAAGGTCCGGGTGTACTCCAAGAGACCCAGTACTTC. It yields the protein CASSQGPGVLQETQYF.

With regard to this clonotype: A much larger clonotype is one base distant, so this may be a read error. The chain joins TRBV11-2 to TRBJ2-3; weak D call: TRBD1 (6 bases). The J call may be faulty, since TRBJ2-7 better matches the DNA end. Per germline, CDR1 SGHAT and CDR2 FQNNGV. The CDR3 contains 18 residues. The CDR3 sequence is CASSLDLTGHLISYEQYF. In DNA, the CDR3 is TGTGCCAGCAGCTTAGACCTAACAGGGCATCTAATCTCCTACGAGCAGTACTTC.

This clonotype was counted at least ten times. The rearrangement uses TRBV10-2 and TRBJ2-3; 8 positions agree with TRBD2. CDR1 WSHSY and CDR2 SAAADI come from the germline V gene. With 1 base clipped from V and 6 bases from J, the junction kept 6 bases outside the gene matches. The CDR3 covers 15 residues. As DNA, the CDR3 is TGCGCCAGCAGTGAGTGGGGTAGCGGGGTGGATACGCAGTATTTT. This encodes CASSEWGSGVDTQYF.

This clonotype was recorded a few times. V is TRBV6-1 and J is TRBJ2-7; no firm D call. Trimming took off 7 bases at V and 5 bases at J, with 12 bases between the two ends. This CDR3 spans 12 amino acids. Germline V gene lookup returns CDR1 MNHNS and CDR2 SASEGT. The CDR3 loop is CASKDNPHEQYF. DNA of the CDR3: TGTGCCAGCAAGGATAACCCCCACGAGCAGTACTTC.

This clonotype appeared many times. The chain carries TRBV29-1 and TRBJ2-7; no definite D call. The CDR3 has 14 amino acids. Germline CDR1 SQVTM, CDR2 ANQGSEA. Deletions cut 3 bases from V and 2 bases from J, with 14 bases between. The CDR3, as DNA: TGCAGCGTTGATACCGCGGAGCCCCCCTACGAGCAGTACTTC. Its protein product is CSVDTAEPPYEQYF.

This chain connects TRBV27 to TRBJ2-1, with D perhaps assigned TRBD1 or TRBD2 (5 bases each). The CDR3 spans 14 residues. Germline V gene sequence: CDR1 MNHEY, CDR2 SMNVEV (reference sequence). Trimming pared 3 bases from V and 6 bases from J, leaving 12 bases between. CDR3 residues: CASSFGTDGNEQFF. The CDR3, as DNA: TGTGCCAGCAGTTTTGGGACCGACGGCAATGAGCAGTTCTTC.

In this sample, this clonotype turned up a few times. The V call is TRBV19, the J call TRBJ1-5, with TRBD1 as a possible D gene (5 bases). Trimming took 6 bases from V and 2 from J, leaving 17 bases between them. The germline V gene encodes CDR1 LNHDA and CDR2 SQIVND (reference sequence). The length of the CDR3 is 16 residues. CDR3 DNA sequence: TGTGCCAGTAGGGAGGGTGGGGGTTCGGGCAATCAGCCCCAGCATTTT. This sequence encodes CASREGGGSGNQPQHF.

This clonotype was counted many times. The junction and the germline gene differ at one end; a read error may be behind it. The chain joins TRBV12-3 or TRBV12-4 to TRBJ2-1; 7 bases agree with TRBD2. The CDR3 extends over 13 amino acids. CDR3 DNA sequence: TGTGCCAGCATTTTAGGGGAGGGAGGTGAGCAGTTCTTC. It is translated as CASILGEGGEQFF.

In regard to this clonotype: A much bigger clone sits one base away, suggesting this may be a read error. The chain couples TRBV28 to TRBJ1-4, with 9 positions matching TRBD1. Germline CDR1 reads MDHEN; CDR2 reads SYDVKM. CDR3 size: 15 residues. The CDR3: CASGLTGGTNEKLFF. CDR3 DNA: TGTGCCAGCGGTTTGACAGGGGGAACTAATGAAAAACTGTTTTTT.

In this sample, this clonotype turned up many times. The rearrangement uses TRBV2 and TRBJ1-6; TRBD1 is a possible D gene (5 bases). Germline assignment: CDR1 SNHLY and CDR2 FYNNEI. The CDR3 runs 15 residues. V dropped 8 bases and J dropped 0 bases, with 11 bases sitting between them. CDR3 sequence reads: CASYTGLSYNSPLHF. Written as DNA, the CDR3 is TGTGCCAGCTATACGGGACTCTCCTATAATTCACCCCTCCACTTT. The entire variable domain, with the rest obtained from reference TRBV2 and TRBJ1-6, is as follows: EPEVTQTPSHQVTQMGQEVILRCVPISNHLYFYWYRQILGQKVEFLVSFYNNEISEKSEIFDDQFSVERPDGSNFTLKIRSTKLEDSAMYFCASYTGLSYNSPLHFGNGTRLTVT.

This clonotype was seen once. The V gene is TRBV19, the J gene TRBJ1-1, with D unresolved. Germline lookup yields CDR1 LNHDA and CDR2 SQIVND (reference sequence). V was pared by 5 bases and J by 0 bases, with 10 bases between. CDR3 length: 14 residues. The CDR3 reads CASSFPLMNTEAFF. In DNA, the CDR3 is TGTGCCAGTAGTTTCCCATTGATGAACACTGAAGCTTTCTTT.